Listed below are T cell receptor beta chains from one sample, sequenced in a study of shared clonotypes between healthy human individuals. The method was immunoSEQ multiplex PCR; TCRdb's version includes in-frame clones alone and lacks a portion of them. The sample lists around 700,000 clones; around 72% were seen once. The sample was memory CD4+ T cells sorted from blood. These receptors all come from a woman in her 30s in good health. The CDR3 runs from the conserved cysteine through the conserved F or W. The D gene is left open where the match is weak. Clone size is not always given. Where it is, it says once, few, many or a class for expanded clones.

v_gene	abundance	d_gene	j_gene	CDR3aa	CDR3nt
TRBV5-4	-	-	TRBJ2-7	CASSLAGGRSYEQYF	TGTGCCAGCAGCTTGGCGGGTGGTCGTTCCTACGAGCAGTACTTC
TRBV9	-	TRBD2	TRBJ2-7	CASSGGGVLAGASEQYF	TGTGCCAGCAGCGGCGGGGGCGTACTAGCGGGAGCGTCCGAGCAGTACTTC
TRBV7-8	once	TRBD2	TRBJ2-2	CASSFPQAGGATGELFF	TGTGCCAGCAGCTTCCCCCAGGCGGGAGGGGCCACCGGGGAGCTGTTTTTT
TRBV5-1	-	-	TRBJ2-1	CASSFSSQAYNEQFF	TGCGCCAGCAGCTTCAGCTCACAGGCCTACAATGAGCAGTTCTTC
TRBV4-1	once	TRBD1	TRBJ2-4	CASSLTGGKNIQYF	TGCGCCAGCAGCCTAACAGGGGGCAAAAACATTCAGTACTTC
TRBV19	-	-	TRBJ2-7	CASSRRRGLGGEQYF	TGTGCCAGTAGTAGAAGACGTGGTTTGGGGGGCGAGCAGTACTTC
TRBV6-1	-	-	TRBJ2-6	CASSEFGGASGANVLTF	TGTGCCAGCAGTGAATTTGGGGGCGCTTCTGGGGCCAACGTCCTGACTTTC
TRBV29-1	-	-	TRBJ1-1	CSARKNTEAFF	TGCAGCGCAAGGAAGAACACTGAAGCTTTCTTT
TRBV28	-	-	TRBJ2-3	CASSAPLGMTDTQYF	TGTGCCAGCAGTGCCCCCCTAGGGATGACAGATACGCAGTATTTT
TRBV30	-	TRBD2	TRBJ2-2	CAWLRGAGAGELFF	TGTGCCTGGCTCAGGGGAGCGGGAGCCGGGGAGCTGTTTTTT
TRBV6-5	few	-	TRBJ2-7	CASSDPETYEQYF	TGTGCCAGCAGCGACCCGGAGACCTACGAGCAGTACTTC
TRBV7-9	-	-	TRBJ2-5	CASSLEIGETQYF	TGTGCCAGCAGCCTAGAGATCGGCGAGACCCAGTACTTC
TRBV30	-	TRBD1	TRBJ2-7	CAWSGGQGNEQYF	TGTGCCTGGAGTGGTGGACAGGGGAACGAGCAGTACTTC
TRBV13	-	-	TRBJ2-1	CASSFRRIGGSLNEQFF	TGTGCCAGCAGCTTTCGCCGTATTGGGGGCTCTCTCAATGAGCAGTTCTTC
TRBV10-2	-	-	TRBJ1-1	CASSVAGTTEAFF	TGCGCCAGCAGTGTGGCGGGAACCACTGAAGCTTTCTTT
TRBV4-2	-	-	TRBJ2-5	CASSLADQETQYF	TGTGCCAGCAGCCTAGCGGACCAAGAGACCCAGTACTTC
TRBV5-5	many	TRBD1	TRBJ2-7	CASSPVGDRGSYEQYF	TGTGCCAGCAGCCCAGTAGGGGACAGGGGCTCCTACGAGCAGTACTTC
TRBV15	-	TRBD2	TRBJ2-5	CATSRGLAAILEETQYF	TGTGCCACCAGCAGGGGACTAGCCGCAATATTGGAAGAGACCCAGTACTTC
TRBV5-1	-	-	TRBJ2-5	CASSYDVTQYF	TGCGCCAGCAGCTACGATGTGACCCAGTACTTC
TRBV6-6	-	-	TRBJ2-2	CASSAHGADTGELFF	TGTGCCAGCAGTGCCCACGGGGCGGACACCGGGGAGCTGTTTTTT
TRBV7-2	-	TRBD2	TRBJ2-7	CASSLGTSGDRQYF	TGTGCCAGCAGCTTAGGAACTAGCGGCGACCGGCAGTACTTC
TRBV5-1	-	-	TRBJ2-4	CASSLGSESNIQYF	TGCGCCAGCAGCTTAGGCAGCGAATCAAACATTCAGTACTTC
TRBV7-9	-	TRBD2	TRBJ2-1	CASSPRDRNTSGRVEQFF	TGTGCCAGCAGCCCCCGGGACAGGAATACTAGCGGGAGAGTTGAGCAGTTCTTC
TRBV28	few	-	TRBJ1-5	CASSQSFLGGNQPQHF	TGTGCCAGCAGTCAAAGTTTCCTGGGTGGCAATCAGCCCCAGCATTTT
TRBV18	-	TRBD1	TRBJ1-3	CASSPRTGPNSGNTIYF	TGTGCCAGCTCACCACGGACAGGACCTAACTCTGGAAACACCATATATTTT
TRBV2	-	-	TRBJ1-1	CASRWTENTEAFF	TGTGCCAGCAGATGGACAGAGAACACTGAAGCTTTCTTT
TRBV6-6	-	TRBD1	TRBJ2-7	CASSPSGQATYEQYF	TGTGCCAGCAGCCCGTCAGGACAGGCGACCTACGAGCAGTACTTC
TRBV10-3	-	-	TRBJ2-7	CAISGGSGSYEQYF	TGTGCCATCAGTGGGGGGTCGGGCTCCTACGAGCAGTACTTC
TRBV20-1	-	-	TRBJ2-1	CSARVNNEQFF	TGCAGTGCTAGGGTAAACAATGAGCAGTTCTTC
TRBV27	once	-	TRBJ1-3	CASTRSGTLGDTIYF	TGTGCCAGCACCCGATCAGGGACACTAGGTGACACCATATATTTT
TRBV7-9	-	-	TRBJ1-4	CASSATTGANEKLFF	TGTGCCAGCAGCGCTACAACGGGAGCTAATGAAAAACTGTTTTTT
TRBV5-1	few	-	TRBJ1-2	CASSSQGIFYGYTF	TGCGCCAGCAGCTCACAGGGAATCTTCTATGGCTACACCTTC
TRBV28	-	-	TRBJ1-1	CATRGRAGTEAFF	TGTGCCACAAGGGGTAGGGCGGGAACTGAAGCTTTCTTT
TRBV9	-	TRBD1	TRBJ1-1	CASSVGGGDLNTEAFF	TGTGCCAGCAGCGTAGGAGGGGGCGATCTGAACACTGAAGCTTTCTTT
TRBV5-1	many	-	TRBJ2-1	CASSLGDRDYNEQFF	TGCGCCAGCAGCTTGGGTGACAGAGACTACAATGAGCAGTTCTTC
TRBV6-6	-	-	TRBJ1-2	CASSSTGSGGYTF	TGTGCCAGCAGTTCGACCGGGAGCGGAGGCTACACCTTC
TRBV28	-	-	TRBJ2-7	CASSLGRYEQYF	TGTGCCAGCAGTTTAGGAAGGTACGAGCAGTACTTC
TRBV5-4	-	TRBD1	TRBJ2-2	CASRPDRGDTGELFF	TGTGCCAGCAGGCCGGACAGGGGGGACACCGGGGAGCTGTTTTTT
TRBV6-6	-	-	TRBJ1-1	CASIRTLGAEAFF	TGTGCCAGCATCCGAACCCTGGGGGCTGAAGCTTTCTTT
TRBV2	many	-	TRBJ2-5	CASSEPPLREGEETQYF	TGTGCCAGCAGTGAACCACCCCTGAGGGAAGGTGAAGAGACCCAGTACTTC
TRBV6-1	-	-	TRBJ1-2	CASSGQLYGYTF	TGTGCCAGCAGTGGACAGCTCTATGGCTACACCTTC
TRBV6-1	-	TRBD1	TRBJ2-7	CASSEAGGTGGYEQYF	TGTGCCAGCAGTGAAGCAGGGGGGACAGGGGGCTACGAGCAGTACTTC
TRBV10-3	-	-	TRBJ1-1	CAISDGNTEAFF	TGTGCCATCAGTGACGGGAACACTGAAGCTTTCTTT
TRBV6-1	-	-	TRBJ2-6	CASEQGSGANVLTF	TGTGCCAGCGAACAGGGTTCTGGGGCCAACGTCCTGACTTTC
TRBV7-2	-	-	TRBJ1-5	CASTATVLSNQPQHF	TGTGCCAGCACCGCGACAGTATTGAGCAATCAGCCCCAGCATTTT
TRBV5-1	few	TRBD2	TRBJ2-2	CASSSGLVTGELFF	TGCGCCAGCAGCTCAGGACTAGTGACCGGGGAGCTGTTTTTT
TRBV2	-	-	TRBJ2-1	CASSPRAAYNEQFF	TGTGCCAGCAGCCCCAGGGCAGCCTACAATGAGCAGTTCTTC
TRBV7-7	-	-	TRBJ2-3	CASSLGRRTDTQYF	TGTGCCAGCAGCTTAGGGCGGCGCACAGATACGCAGTATTTT
TRBV2	-	-	TRBJ1-1	CASSQLLTEAFF	TGTGCCAGCAGCCAGCTGTTGACTGAAGCTTTCTTT
TRBV6-6	-	-	TRBJ2-1	CASSPPLGVMAEQFF	TGTGCCAGCTCCCCGCCCCTAGGGGTTATGGCTGAGCAGTTCTTC
TRBV7-3	-	-	TRBJ2-3	CASSPYGVGRATDTQYF	TGTGCCAGCAGCCCCTACGGGGTGGGGCGCGCCACAGATACGCAGTATTTT
TRBV28	few	-	TRBJ1-2	CASSAPGGPYGYTF	TGTGCCAGCAGTGCCCCCGGGGGGCCCTATGGCTACACCTTC
TRBV20-1	-	-	TRBJ1-5	CRRGGNQPQHF	TGCAGGAGAGGAGGCAATCAGCCCCAGCATTTT